The 8 T cell receptor beta chains presented below share a single source sample, sequenced in a study of T cell repertoires in cytomegalovirus infection. TCRdb passed the reads through MiXCR, listing each CDR3 protein once. The sample gives 150,000 to 200,000 distinct CDR3 sequences, under 15% of which show up once; approximately 30% is in the top ten. The sequencing input was PBMCs. All receptors come from a human donor in good health (CMV status not recorded). Some clones in this sample may be carry-over from other donors' samples.

This clonotype was seen at least ten times. The chain couples TRBV19 to TRBJ2-7, with TRBD1 as a possible D gene (6 bases). Germline assignment: CDR1 LNHDA and CDR2 SQIVND (reference sequence). V gave up 5 bases and J gave up 3 bases, with 14 bases separating them. The CDR3 is made up of 14 amino acids. Here the CDR3 DNA reads TGTGCCAGTAGTCACGCGGACAGCATCTACGAGCAGTACTTC. Its translation: CASSHADSIYEQYF.

This chain uses TRBV15 with TRBJ1-5, with 8 bases lining up with TRBD1. J was trimmed by 2 bases and V by 5 bases; bases with no gene match: 5. The germline CDR1 and CDR2 sequences are LNHNV and YYDKDF (reference sequence). CDR3 size: 15 residues. CDR3 DNA: TGTGCCACCAGCTTCGGACAGGGTGGCAATCAGCCCCAGCATTTT. As protein: CATSFGQGGNQPQHF.

This clonotype was observed at least ten times. V is TRBV28 and J is TRBJ1-5; TRBD1 matches 7 bases. The CDR3 contains 15 residues. Germline V gene sequence: CDR1 MDHEN, CDR2 SYDVKM. Trimming at V came to 3 bases and at J to 7 bases, leaving 9 bases not matched to a gene. CDR3 in DNA: TGTGCCAGCAGTTTTCAGCCCCAGGGGGACCAGCCCCAGCATTTT. This translates into CASSFQPQGDQPQHF.

The chain carries TRBV28 and TRBJ2-2, with a weak D call TRBD1 (5 bases). Germline lookup yields CDR1 MDHEN and CDR2 SYDVKM. This CDR3 comprises 17 residues. V lost 3 bases to trimming and J lost 0 bases, with 14 bases between them. CDR3 DNA: TGTGCCAGCAGTTTGTCCTCCGTCAGGGCGAACACCGGGGAGCTGTTTTTT. Its translation is CASSLSSVRANTGELFF.

This clonotype was recorded at least ten times. This rearrangement joins TRBV7-2 to TRBJ1-4, with 7 nucleotides matching TRBD1. CDR3 size: 14 residues. J lost 5 bases, V lost 3 bases, and 3 bases had no gene match. The V gene's germline CDR1 is SGHTA and CDR2 FQGNSA. The DNA for the CDR3 is TGTGCCAGCAGCTTGGGACAGAAAAATGAAAAACTGTTTTTT. It encodes CASSLGQKNEKLFF.

About this clonotype: Since a much larger clone is just one base distant, this may be a read error. In DNA, the CDR3 is TGCAGCGTTGAAGAGGCAGGGGGACTTTCTGGGGCCAACGTCCTGACTTTC. Translating gives CSVEEAGGLSGANVLTF. The rearrangement links TRBV29-1 to TRBJ2-6; D may be TRBD1 (7 bases). CDR1 is SQVTM and CDR2 is ANQGSEA in the germline V gene. CDR3 length: 17 residues. V shed 0 bases and J shed 1 base, with 13 bases lying between them.

V is TRBV29-1 and J is TRBJ2-6; 8 bases align to TRBD1. This CDR3 is built from 19 residues. V lost 3 bases, J lost 1 base, and 14 bases stayed unmatched. In germline, CDR1 is SQVTM, CDR2 ANQGSEA. The DNA of the CDR3 is TGCAGCGTTGAGGCCCGTTCCGGGACAGGACTTTCTGGGGCCAACGTCCTGACTTTC. The encoded protein is CSVEARSGTGLSGANVLTF.

In this sample, this clonotype turned up a few times. The chain combines TRBV27 with TRBJ1-5; no reliable D call. CDR1 and CDR2 (germline): MNHEY, SMNVEV (reference sequence). The germline V and J ends were trimmed by 6 bases and 0 bases, with 9 bases remaining between them. The CDR3 covers 14 residues. CDR3 bases: TGTGCCAGCAGGACGGCAGATAGCAATCAGCCCCAGCATTTT. The encoded protein is CASRTADSNQPQHF.